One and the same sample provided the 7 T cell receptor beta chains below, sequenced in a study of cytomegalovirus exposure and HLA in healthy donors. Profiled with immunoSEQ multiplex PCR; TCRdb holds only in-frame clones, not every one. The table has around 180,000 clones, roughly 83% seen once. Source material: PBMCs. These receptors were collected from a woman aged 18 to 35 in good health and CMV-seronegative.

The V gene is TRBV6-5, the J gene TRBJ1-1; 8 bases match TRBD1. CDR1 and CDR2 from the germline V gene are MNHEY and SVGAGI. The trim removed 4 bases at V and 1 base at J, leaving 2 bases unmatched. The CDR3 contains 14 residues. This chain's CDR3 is CASSSGTGNTEAFF. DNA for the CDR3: TGTGCCAGCAGTTCCGGGACAGGGAACACTGAAGCTTTCTTT.

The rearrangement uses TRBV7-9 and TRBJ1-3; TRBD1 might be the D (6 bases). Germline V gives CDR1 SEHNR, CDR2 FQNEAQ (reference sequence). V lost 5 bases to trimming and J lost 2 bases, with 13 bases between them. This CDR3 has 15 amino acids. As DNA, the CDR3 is TGTGCCAGCAGCACCTGGACAGCACCTGGAAACACCATATATTTT. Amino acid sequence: CASSTWTAPGNTIYF.

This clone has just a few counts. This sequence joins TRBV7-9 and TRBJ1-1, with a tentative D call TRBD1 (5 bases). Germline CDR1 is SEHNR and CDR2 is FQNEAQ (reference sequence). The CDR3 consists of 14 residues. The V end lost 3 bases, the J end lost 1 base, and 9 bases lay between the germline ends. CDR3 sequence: CASSFSQGNTEAFF. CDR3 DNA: TGTGCCAGCAGCTTTAGCCAGGGGAACACTGAAGCTTTCTTT.

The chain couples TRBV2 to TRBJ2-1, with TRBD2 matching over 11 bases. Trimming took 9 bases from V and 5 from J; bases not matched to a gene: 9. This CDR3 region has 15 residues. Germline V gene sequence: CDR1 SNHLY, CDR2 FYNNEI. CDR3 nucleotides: TGTGCCAGGCAAGCCGGGACTAGCGGCCACAATGAGCAGTTCTTC. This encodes CARQAGTSGHNEQFF.

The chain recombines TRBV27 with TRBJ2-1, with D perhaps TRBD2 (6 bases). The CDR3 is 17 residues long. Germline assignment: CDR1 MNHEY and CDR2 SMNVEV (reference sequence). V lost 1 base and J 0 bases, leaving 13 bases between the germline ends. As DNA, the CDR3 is TGTGCCAGCAGTTTATATGGCGGGATGAGCTCCTACAATGAGCAGTTCTTC. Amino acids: CASSLYGGMSSYNEQFF.

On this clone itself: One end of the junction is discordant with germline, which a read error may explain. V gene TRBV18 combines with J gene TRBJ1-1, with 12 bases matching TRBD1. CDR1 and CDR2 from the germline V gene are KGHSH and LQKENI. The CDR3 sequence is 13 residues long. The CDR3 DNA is TGTGCCAGCTCACCACGGGACAGGGGGCAGTGTCCCTTT. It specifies CASSPRDRGQCPF.

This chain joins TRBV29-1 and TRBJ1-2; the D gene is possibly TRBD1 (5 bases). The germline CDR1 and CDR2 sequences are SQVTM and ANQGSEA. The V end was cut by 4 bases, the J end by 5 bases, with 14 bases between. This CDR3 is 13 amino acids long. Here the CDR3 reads CSVAQGREYGYTF. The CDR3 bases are TGCAGCGTTGCCCAGGGACGGGAGTATGGCTACACCTTC.